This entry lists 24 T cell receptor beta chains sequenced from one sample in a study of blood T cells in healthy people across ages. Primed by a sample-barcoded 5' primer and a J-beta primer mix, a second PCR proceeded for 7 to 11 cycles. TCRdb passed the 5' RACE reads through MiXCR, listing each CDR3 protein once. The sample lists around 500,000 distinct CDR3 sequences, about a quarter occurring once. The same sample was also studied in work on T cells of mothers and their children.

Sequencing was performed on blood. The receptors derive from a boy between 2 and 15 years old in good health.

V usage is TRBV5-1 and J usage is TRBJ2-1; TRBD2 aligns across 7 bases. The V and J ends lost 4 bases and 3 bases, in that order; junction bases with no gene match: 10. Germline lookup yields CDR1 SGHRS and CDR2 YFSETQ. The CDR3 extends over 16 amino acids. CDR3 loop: CASSLQTSFFYNEQFF. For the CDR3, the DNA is TGCGCCAGCAGCCTCCAGACTAGCTTTTTCTACAATGAGCAGTTCTTC.

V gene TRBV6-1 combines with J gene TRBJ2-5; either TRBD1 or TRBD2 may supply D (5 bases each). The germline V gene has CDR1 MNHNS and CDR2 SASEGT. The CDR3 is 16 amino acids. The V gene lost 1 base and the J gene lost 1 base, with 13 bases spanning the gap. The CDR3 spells CASSEGSGQAQETQYF. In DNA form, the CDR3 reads TGTGCCAGCAGTGAAGGGTCGGGGCAGGCCCAAGAGACCCAGTACTTC.

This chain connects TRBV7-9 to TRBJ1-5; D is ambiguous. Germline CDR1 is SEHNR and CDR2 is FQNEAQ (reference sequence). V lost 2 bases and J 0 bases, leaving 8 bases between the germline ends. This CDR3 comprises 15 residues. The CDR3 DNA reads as TGTGCCAGCAGCTTACCGGGAGGTAGCAATCAGCCCCAGCATTTT. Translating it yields CASSLPGGSNQPQHF.

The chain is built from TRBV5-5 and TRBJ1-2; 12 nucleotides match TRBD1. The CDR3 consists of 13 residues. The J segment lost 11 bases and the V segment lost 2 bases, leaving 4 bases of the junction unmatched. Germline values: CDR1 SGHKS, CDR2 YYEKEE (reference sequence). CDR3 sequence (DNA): TGTGCCAGCAGCTTCGGGACAGGGGGCCTGTACACCTTC. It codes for CASSFGTGGLYTF.

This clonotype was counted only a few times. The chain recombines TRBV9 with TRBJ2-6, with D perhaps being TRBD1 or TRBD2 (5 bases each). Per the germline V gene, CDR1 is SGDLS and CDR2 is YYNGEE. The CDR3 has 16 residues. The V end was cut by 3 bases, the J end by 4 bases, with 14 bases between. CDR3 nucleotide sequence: TGTGCCAGCAGCGCCCATTTGGGGGTCGGGGCCAACGTCCTGACTTTC. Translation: CASSAHLGVGANVLTF.

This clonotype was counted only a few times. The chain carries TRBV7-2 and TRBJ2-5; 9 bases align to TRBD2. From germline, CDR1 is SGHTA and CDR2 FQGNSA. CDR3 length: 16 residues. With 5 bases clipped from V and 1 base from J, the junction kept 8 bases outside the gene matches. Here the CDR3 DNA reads TGTGCCAGCAGCCCTCCGGGACTAGCAGTCCAAGAGACCCAGTACTTC. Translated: CASSPPGLAVQETQYF.

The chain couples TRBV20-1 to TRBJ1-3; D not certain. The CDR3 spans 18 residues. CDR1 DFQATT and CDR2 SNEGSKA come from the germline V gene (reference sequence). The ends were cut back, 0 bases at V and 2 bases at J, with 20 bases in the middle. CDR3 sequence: CSARDSFRRSYPGNTIYF. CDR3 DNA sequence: TGCAGTGCTAGAGATTCTTTTCGGAGGTCCTACCCTGGAAACACCATATATTTT.

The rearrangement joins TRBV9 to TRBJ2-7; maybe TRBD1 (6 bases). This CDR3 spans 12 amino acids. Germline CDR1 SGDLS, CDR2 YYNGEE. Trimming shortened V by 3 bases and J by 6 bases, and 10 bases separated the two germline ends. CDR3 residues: CASSGPGVEQYF. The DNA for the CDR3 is TGTGCCAGCAGCGGGCCAGGGGTCGAGCAGTACTTC.

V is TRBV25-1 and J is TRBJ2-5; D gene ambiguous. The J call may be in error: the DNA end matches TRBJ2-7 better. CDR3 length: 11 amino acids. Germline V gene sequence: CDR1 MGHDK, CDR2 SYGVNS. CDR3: CAIGNSYEQYF. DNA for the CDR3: TGTGCCATCGGAAACTCCTACGAGCAGTACTTC.

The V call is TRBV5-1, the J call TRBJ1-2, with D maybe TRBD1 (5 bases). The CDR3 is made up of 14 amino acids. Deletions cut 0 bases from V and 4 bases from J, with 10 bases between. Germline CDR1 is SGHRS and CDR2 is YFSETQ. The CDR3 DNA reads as TGCGCCAGCAGCTTGGCCGGGGCGTCCTATGGCTACACCTTC. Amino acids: CASSLAGASYGYTF.

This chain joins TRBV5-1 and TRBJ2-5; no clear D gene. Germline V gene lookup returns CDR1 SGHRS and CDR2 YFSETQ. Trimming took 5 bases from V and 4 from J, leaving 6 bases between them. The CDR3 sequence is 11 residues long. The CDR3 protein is CASRLAETQYF. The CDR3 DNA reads TGCGCCAGCAGGCTGGCAGAGACCCAGTACTTC. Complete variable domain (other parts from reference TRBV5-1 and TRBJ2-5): KAGVTQTPRYLIKTRGQQVTLSCSPISGHRSVSWYQQTPGQGLQFLFEYFSETQRNKGNFPGRFSGRQFSNSRSEMNVSTLELGDSALYLCASRLAETQYFGPGTRLLVL.

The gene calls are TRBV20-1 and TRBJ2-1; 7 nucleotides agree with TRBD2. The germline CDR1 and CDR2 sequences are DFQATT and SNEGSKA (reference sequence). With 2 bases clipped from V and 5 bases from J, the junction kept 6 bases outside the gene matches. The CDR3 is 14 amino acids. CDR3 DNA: TGCAGTGCTAGATTCGGGACTATTAACAATGAGCAGTTCTTC. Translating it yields CSARFGTINNEQFF.

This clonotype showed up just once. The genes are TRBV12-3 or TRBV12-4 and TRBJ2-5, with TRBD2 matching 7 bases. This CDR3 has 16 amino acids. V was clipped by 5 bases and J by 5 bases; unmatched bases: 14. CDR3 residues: CASSPGLGGIGETQYF. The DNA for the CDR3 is TGTGCCAGCAGTCCCGGACTGGGAGGGATTGGGGAGACCCAGTACTTC.

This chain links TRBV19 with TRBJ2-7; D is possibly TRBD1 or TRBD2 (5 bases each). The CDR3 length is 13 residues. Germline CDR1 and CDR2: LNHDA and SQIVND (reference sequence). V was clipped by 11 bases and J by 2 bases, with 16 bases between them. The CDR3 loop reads CAGQRDETYEQYF. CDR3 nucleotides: TGTGCCGGTCAGAGGGACGAAACCTACGAGCAGTACTTC.

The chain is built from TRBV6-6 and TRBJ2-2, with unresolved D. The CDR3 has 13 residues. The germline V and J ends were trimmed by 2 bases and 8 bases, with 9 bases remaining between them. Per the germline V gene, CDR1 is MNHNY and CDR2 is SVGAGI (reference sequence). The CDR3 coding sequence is TGTGCCAGCAGTTACCCTCAGGTGGGGGAGCTGTTTTTT. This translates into CASSYPQVGELFF.

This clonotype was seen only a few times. The CDR3 nucleotides read TGCAGTGCTACCACAGGGGGCGAAAGTCAGCCCCAGCATTTT. Translation: CSATTGGESQPQHF. The chain employs TRBV20-1 and TRBJ1-5; TRBD1 matches 9 bases. Germline trimming cut 4 bases from V and 6 bases from J; bases unmatched to any gene: 7. The CDR3 spans 14 residues. Germline V CDR1 and CDR2: DFQATT, SNEGSKA (reference sequence).

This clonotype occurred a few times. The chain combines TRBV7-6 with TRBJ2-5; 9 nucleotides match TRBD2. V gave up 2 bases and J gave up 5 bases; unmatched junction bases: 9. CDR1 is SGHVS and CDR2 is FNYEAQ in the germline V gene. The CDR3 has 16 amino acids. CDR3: CASSLSRGRVVETQYF. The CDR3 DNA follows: TGTGCCAGCAGCTTAAGCCGCGGGAGGGTGGTTGAGACCCAGTACTTC. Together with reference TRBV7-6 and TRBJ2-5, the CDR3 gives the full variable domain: GAGVSQSPRYKVTKRGQDVALRCDPISGHVSLYWYRQALGQGPEFLTYFNYEAQQDKSGLPNDRFSAERPEGSISTLTIQRTEQRDSAMYRCASSLSRGRVVETQYFGPGTRLLVL.

CDR3 DNA sequence: TGTGCCAGCAGCTTAGGACTAGCGGGAGCGGTCACCGGGGAGCTGTTTTTT. Translation: CASSLGLAGAVTGELFF. V usage is TRBV7-8 and J usage is TRBJ2-2, with 12 bases lining up with TRBD2. The germline V gene encodes CDR1 SGHVS and CDR2 FQNEAQ. V dropped 1 base and J dropped 4; count of bases not matched to a gene: 4. CDR3 length equals 17 residues.

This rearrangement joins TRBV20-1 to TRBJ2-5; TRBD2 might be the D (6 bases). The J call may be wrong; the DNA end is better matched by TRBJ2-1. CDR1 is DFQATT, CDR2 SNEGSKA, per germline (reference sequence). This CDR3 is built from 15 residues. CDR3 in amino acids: CSAGGQAPYYNEQFF. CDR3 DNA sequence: TGCAGTGCTGGAGGGCAGGCCCCTTATTACAATGAGCAGTTCTTC.

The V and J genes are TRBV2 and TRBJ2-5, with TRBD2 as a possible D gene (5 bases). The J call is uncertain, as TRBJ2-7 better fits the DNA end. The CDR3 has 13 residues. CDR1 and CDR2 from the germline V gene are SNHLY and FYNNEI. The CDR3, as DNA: TGTGCCAGCACGGACTCCCTCTGGGGCGAGCAGTACTTC. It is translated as CASTDSLWGEQYF.

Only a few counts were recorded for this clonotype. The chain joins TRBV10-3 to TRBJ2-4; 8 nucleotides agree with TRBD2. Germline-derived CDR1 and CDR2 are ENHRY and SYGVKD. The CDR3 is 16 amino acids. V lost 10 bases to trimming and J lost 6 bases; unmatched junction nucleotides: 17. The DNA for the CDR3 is TGTGCCAGCGCCGGTTTGCGGGAGGCAGAAGGAAACATTCAGTACTTC. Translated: CASAGLREAEGNIQYF.

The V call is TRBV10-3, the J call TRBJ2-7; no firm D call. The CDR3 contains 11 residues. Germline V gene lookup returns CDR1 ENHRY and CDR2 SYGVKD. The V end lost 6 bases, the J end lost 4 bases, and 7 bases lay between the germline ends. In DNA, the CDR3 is TGTGCCATCAGCGTAAAATACGAGCAGTACTTC. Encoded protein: CAISVKYEQYF.

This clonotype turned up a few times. The CDR3 protein is CASSLGGVGRNTEAFF. For the CDR3, the DNA is TGTGCCAGCAGCTTAGGGGGAGTCGGGAGGAACACTGAAGCTTTCTTT. This rearrangement joins TRBV5-6 to TRBJ1-1; D is possibly TRBD1 (6 bases). The CDR3 runs 16 residues. Germline V gives CDR1 SGHDT, CDR2 YYEEEE. Trimming left V 2 bases short and J 1 base short, with 15 bases between.

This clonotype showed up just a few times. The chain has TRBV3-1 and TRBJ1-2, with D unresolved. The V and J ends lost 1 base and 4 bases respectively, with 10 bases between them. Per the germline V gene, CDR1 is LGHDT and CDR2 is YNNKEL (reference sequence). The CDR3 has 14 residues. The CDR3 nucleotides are TGTGCCAGCAGCCAAGGAGGCGAGCTCTATGGCTACACCTTC. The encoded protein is CASSQGGELYGYTF.